The rows below give T cell receptor beta chains drawn from one sample of a study of blood T cell repertoires in COVID-19. Assay used: immunoSEQ multiplex PCR; TCRdb lists only in-frame clones, some missing. The sample lists about 90,000 clones; about 90% were seen once. The sequencing input was peripheral blood. These receptors were taken from a human donor in a cohort sampled during active COVID-19. Each CDR3 is given with its conserved first and last residue. D genes are given only for firm matches. Clone size appears in some rows only: once, few, many, or a class for an expanded clone.

V: TRBV2; J: TRBJ1-1; D: NA; size: NA; CDR3: CASRGRRGNTEAFF; DNA: TGTGCCAGCAGGGGGCGCCGAGGAAACACTGAAGCTTTCTTT
V: TRBV18; J: TRBJ2-2; D: TRBD1; size: NA; CDR3: CASSPPAGGAVTGELFF; DNA: TGTGCCAGCTCACCACCGGCAGGGGGCGCGGTCACCGGGGAGCTGTTTTTT
V: TRBV25-1; J: TRBJ1-2; D: NA; size: few; CDR3: CATAGRNYGYTF; DNA: TGTGCCACGGCCGGGAGAAACTATGGCTACACCTTC
V: TRBV5-6; J: TRBJ2-5; D: NA; size: NA; CDR3: CASSLIGGSGETQYF; DNA: TGTGCCAGCAGCTTGATAGGCGGCAGTGGAGAGACCCAGTACTTC
V: TRBV6-2/TRBV6-3; J: TRBJ2-2; D: NA; size: NA; CDR3: CASSYRTGRVTGELFF; DNA: TGTGCCAGCAGTTACAGGACAGGGAGGGTCACCGGGGAGCTGTTTTTT
V: TRBV7-6; J: TRBJ2-7; D: NA; size: NA; CDR3: CASSFRSGLDYEQYF; DNA: TGTGCCAGCAGCTTCCGATCGGGTTTGGACTACGAGCAGTACTTC
V: TRBV7-9; J: TRBJ1-2; D: TRBD1; size: few; CDR3: CASSARGDRVGGYTF; DNA: TGTGCCAGCAGCGCCAGGGGGGACAGGGTTGGTGGCTACACCTTC
V: TRBV7-3; J: TRBJ2-7; D: TRBD1; size: NA; CDR3: CASSLGSGGELYF; DNA: TGTGCCAGCAGCTTAGGTTCAGGGGGCGAGTTGTACTTC
V: TRBV9; J: TRBJ2-5; D: TRBD2; size: NA; CDR3: CASTSGTSGTITQYF; DNA: TGTGCCAGCACTTCCGGGACTAGCGGAACGATTACCCAGTACTTC
V: TRBV7-2; J: TRBJ2-5; D: TRBD1; size: NA; CDR3: CASSSGQQETQYF; DNA: TGTGCCAGCAGCTCGGGACAGCAAGAGACCCAGTACTTC
V: TRBV11-1; J: TRBJ1-1; D: TRBD1; size: NA; CDR3: CASSWAGTGDSAFF; DNA: TGTGCCAGCAGTTGGGCCGGGACAGGGGATTCGGCTTTCTTT
V: TRBV6-1; J: TRBJ2-7; D: NA; size: NA; CDR3: CASSESSGNPGTGEQYF; DNA: TGTGCCAGCAGTGAAAGTTCCGGGAACCCCGGCACCGGGGAGCAGTACTTC
V: TRBV3-1/TRBV3-2; J: TRBJ2-3; D: TRBD2; size: NA; CDR3: CASSLRLAGRTDTQYF; DNA: TGTGCCAGCAGCCTCCGACTAGCGGGGCGCACAGATACGCAGTATTTT
V: TRBV28; J: TRBJ2-7; D: NA; size: once; CDR3: CASRETYEQYF; DNA: TGTGCCAGCAGGGAGACCTACGAGCAGTACTTC
V: TRBV11-2; J: TRBJ2-2; D: TRBD1; size: NA; CDR3: CASSLDRSYDTGELFF; DNA: TGTGCCAGCAGCCTGGACAGGTCCTACGACACCGGGGAGCTGTTTTTT
V: TRBV4-1; J: TRBJ1-3; D: NA; size: NA; CDR3: CASSQDRDSGNTIYF; DNA: TGCGCCAGCAGCCAAGACCGGGACTCTGGAAACACCATATATTTT
V: TRBV2; J: TRBJ1-1; D: TRBD1; size: once; CDR3: CASRGQGALGTEAFF; DNA: TGTGCCAGCAGGGGACAGGGGGCGTTAGGCACTGAAGCTTTCTTT
V: TRBV28; J: TRBJ2-5; D: NA; size: once; CDR3: CASSLPLSGETQYF; DNA: TGTGCCAGCAGTTTACCTCTAAGCGGAGAGACCCAGTACTTC
V: TRBV25-1; J: TRBJ2-7; D: TRBD2; size: NA; CDR3: CASRNSGGPYEQYF; DNA: TGTGCCAGCAGGAATAGCGGGGGGCCCTACGAGCAGTACTTC
V: TRBV2; J: TRBJ1-1; D: NA; size: NA; CDR3: CASSEDEGVGNTEAFF; DNA: TGTGCCAGCAGTGAAGACGAGGGAGTAGGGAACACTGAAGCTTTCTTT
V: TRBV9; J: TRBJ2-5; D: TRBD2; size: NA; CDR3: CASSVDGLAGVWETQYF; DNA: TGTGCCAGCAGCGTAGATGGACTAGCGGGGGTATGGGAGACCCAGTACTTC
V: TRBV5-1; J: TRBJ1-6; D: NA; size: NA; CDR3: CASSKTLSSNSPLHF; DNA: TGCGCCAGCAGCAAGACTCTCTCCAGTAATTCACCCCTCCACTTT
V: TRBV5-1; J: TRBJ2-1; D: NA; size: NA; CDR3: CASSLALGKDEQFF; DNA: TGCGCCAGCAGCTTGGCCCTAGGAAAGGATGAGCAGTTCTTC
V: TRBV5-8; J: TRBJ1-1; D: NA; size: NA; CDR3: CASRWARNTEAFF; DNA: TGTGCCAGCAGATGGGCCCGGAACACTGAAGCTTTCTTT
V: TRBV10-3; J: TRBJ2-3; D: NA; size: NA; CDR3: CAISDPLRTGLNTDTQYF; DNA: TGTGCCATCAGTGACCCACTAAGGACGGGACTGAACACAGATACGCAGTATTTT
V: TRBV29-1; J: TRBJ1-2; D: NA; size: NA; CDR3: CSVEGVEGLNGYTF; DNA: TGCAGCGTTGAAGGGGTGGAGGGCCTGAATGGCTACACCTTC
V: TRBV5-1; J: TRBJ2-4; D: TRBD1; size: once; CDR3: CASSVTGTGGNIQYF; DNA: TGCGCCAGCAGCGTGACCGGGACAGGGGGAAACATTCAGTACTTC
V: TRBV4-2; J: TRBJ2-6; D: TRBD2; size: NA; CDR3: CASSQASGGISGANVLTF; DNA: TGTGCCAGCAGCCAAGCTAGCGGGGGTATTTCCGGGGCCAACGTCCTGACTTTC
V: TRBV6-5; J: TRBJ1-4; D: NA; size: NA; CDR3: CATGSRGTNEKLFF; DNA: TGTGCCACTGGCTCCCGGGGAACTAATGAAAAACTGTTTTTT
V: TRBV5-1; J: TRBJ1-6; D: NA; size: NA; CDR3: CASSLGGREVSPLHF; DNA: TGCGCCAGCAGCTTGGGGGGCAGGGAGGTTTCACCCCTCCACTTT
V: TRBV4-3; J: TRBJ1-1; D: NA; size: few; CDR3: CASSQAGGRNTEAFF; DNA: TGCGCCAGCAGCCAAGCGGGAGGGCGTAACACTGAAGCTTTCTTT
V: TRBV10-3; J: TRBJ2-7; D: NA; size: NA; CDR3: CATRTSDYEQYF; DNA: TGTGCCACCCGGACTTCGGACTACGAGCAGTACTTC
V: TRBV15; J: TRBJ1-5; D: NA; size: NA; CDR3: CATSSTLGNQPQHF; DNA: TGTGCCACCAGCAGCACCCTCGGGAATCAGCCCCAGCATTTT
V: TRBV5-4; J: TRBJ2-5; D: NA; size: NA; CDR3: CASSSNLGLQETQYF; DNA: TGTGCCAGCAGCTCCAACCTGGGACTTCAAGAGACCCAGTACTTC
V: TRBV27; J: TRBJ1-1; D: NA; size: NA; CDR3: CASSIRGRGNTEAFF; DNA: TGTGCCAGCAGTATCAGGGGACGCGGGAACACTGAAGCTTTCTTT